The subject of this entry is one TCR beta chain. No cognate antigen has been identified for it. Base quality data are lacking; no much larger clone is found one base away. This sample is part of a study of shared clonotypes between healthy human individuals (dated by TCRdb to 2020 to 2022). The study in broad terms: The cohort included three men and a couple of women between 18 and 49 years of age. For each donor, three plates each were used for CD4 naive and CD4 memory, two plates were used for CD8 naive, and one plate was used for CD8 memory. To estimate repertoire size and how much clonotypes are shared between individuals, the study performed deep sequencing of blood TCR repertoires from a few healthy adults. Libraries were prepared and TCR repertoires were sequenced by different laboratories using diverse techniques, in order to increase sequencing depth and limit assay-specific biases. Each donor's leukapheresis produced roughly between roughly 0.85 and 10 billion PBMCs. General findings and caveats noted by the study authors: Based on pairwise subsampling, the degree of clonotype sharing among donors was expected to be affected by sequencing depth. When several donors were compared, the shared fraction of clonotypes was roughly 5% for naive CD4, around 4% for naive CD8, 2.3% for memory CD4, and 0.35% to 0.4% for memory CD8. Sampling was restricted to blood, and TCR repertoires in tissues likely differ from the TCR repertoires found in blood. Even with the large sequencing depth, rarefaction of the sorted-subset datasets indicated that sequencing was incomplete. Naive subsets generally had larger estimated clonotype richness than memory subsets did. Compared with non-shared clonotypes, the clonotypes found in all four sorted-subset donors had higher generation probabilities. The genetic and exposure-history diversity represented was limited by the small number of donors.

The donors were healthy, HIV-negative adults with no recently reported acute infections or vaccinations. Every donor was a Caucasian adult living in Nashville, Tennessee, USA. CD4+ T cells were enriched by magnetic negative selection, after which naive cells were positively selected on CD45RA and the negative fraction was taken as the memory subset. Blood was collected by leukapheresis, and PBMCs were isolated by Ficoll-Histopaque density gradient centrifugation and then cryopreserved in liquid nitrogen vapor phase. Analytical flow cytometry was used to check the purity and quantity of each magnetically sorted T cell population. Each sorted fraction had its genomic DNA isolated and then quantified by UV absorbance on a Nanodrop 2000c. V was cut back by 1 base and J by 4 bases, leaving a gap of 11 bases between them. The CDR3 covers 14 residues, taking in both the cysteine and the phenylalanine. Here the CDR3 DNA is all that survives: 42 bases in frame from base 1. For CDR1 and CDR2, the germline V gene lists SGHAT and FQNNGV.

TCR CDR3 regions were amplified from genomic DNA by multiplex PCR using the deep immunoSEQ assay. Extracted genomic DNA from each cell subset was spread evenly across all wells of several immunoSEQ 96-well plates, with each plate serving as a replicate. For sorted subsets, around 200 ng genomic DNA, equal to 25,000 to 35,000 T cell genomes, was loaded into each replicate PCR. Purified libraries were measured with a Qubit 3.0 fluorometer, size-checked on a Bioanalyzer 2100, and measured again with the KAPA Library Quantification kit. Every immunoSEQ 96-well plate was sequenced on a separate single-read 150-cycle Illumina NextSeq 550 flow cell. The source study handled its data this way. Because the immunoSEQ output held only junctional sequences and lacked quality scores, the filtering could not match the filtering applied to full-length reads. Sequences were annotated with PyIR, a Python wrapper for IgBLAST v1.9, using IMGT germline references to assign V/J genes and CDR3. Reads were filtered out if the reads had weak V/J assignments (E-value above 1e-6), no CDR3, stop codons, out-of-frame junctions, or ambiguous translated residues. V3J clonotypes were defined as sequences sharing an identical inferred V gene, J gene, and CDR3 amino acid sequence. Percentage overlap between repertoires was calculated by dividing the number of shared unique clonotypes by the size of the smaller repertoire. Three approaches were used to assess repertoire richness: RTK rarefaction, the Chao1 estimator, and Recon v2.1 estimates of unobserved clonotypes. Generation probabilities were computed with OLGA for all TCRbeta clonotypes obtained by the gDNA method from a handful of donors. TCRdb holds this immuneACCESS table with in-frame rearrangements only. Some clones are missing; in checked studies, unresolved V genes explain under half, and the rest has no known cause. D and trimming come from the DNA, and the V and J calls and clone size come from that table. The sample includes about a million clones, with about three quarters observed a single time. Approximately 1.5% of the sample is in the top ten clones.

The sequence was collected from a man aged 18 to 29 in good health. This sequence uses TRBV11-2 and TRBJ2-7; no D segment can be confidently identified. Sequenced material: memory CD4+ T cells sorted from blood. The cell subset or site label for this specimen denotes: CD45RA-negative fraction. CDR3 region: CASSLVEAAYEQYF. The nucleotides read TGTGCCAGCAGCTTAGTAGAGGCGGCTTACGAGCAGTACTTC.